The 3 T cell receptor beta chains given below trace back to one sample, sequenced in a study of blood T cell repertoires in COVID-19 (dated by TCRdb to the early 2020s). The protocol used for the library was the immunoSEQ multiplex PCR assay. The table was pulled from immuneACCESS by TCRdb, which kept in-frame rearrangements only. Such tables lose some clones; where checked, under half of the loss comes from unresolved V genes, and the rest has no known cause. This sample has 250,000 to 300,000 clones in its table, and around 89% of those were observed once. The ten largest account for 0.99% of the sample. The specimen sequenced was peripheral blood. The origin of the receptors is a woman aged 40 to 50 who had recovered from COVID-19.

The chain links TRBV5-6 to TRBJ1-2, with 7 nucleotides matching TRBD1. Trimming removed 6 bases from V and 0 bases from J; junction bases left unmatched: 5. CDR3 length: 14 residues. Germline V gene sequence: CDR1 SGHDT, CDR2 YYEEEE. The CDR3 here is CASKSTGANYGYTF. CDR3 nucleotide sequence: TGTGCCAGCAAATCCACAGGGGCTAACTATGGCTACACCTTC.

V usage is TRBV6-5 and J usage is TRBJ1-1; weak D call: TRBD1 (5 bases). The CDR3 has 15 amino acids. V was pared by 0 bases and J by 0 bases, with 8 bases between. Germline CDR1 reads MNHEY; CDR2 reads SVGAGI. CDR3 bases: TGTGCCAGCAGTTACTCGTCAGGGATGAACACTGAAGCTTTCTTT. Protein: CASSYSSGMNTEAFF.

The chain is built from TRBV7-9 and TRBJ1-2; D gene unclear. Trimming stripped 2 bases from V and 4 bases from J, with 14 bases between. The V gene's germline CDR1 is SEHNR and CDR2 FQNEAQ (reference sequence). The CDR3 spans 15 residues. CDR3 nucleotides: TGTGCCAGCAGCTTATACCCCGCGGATCTCTATGGCTACACCTTC. It yields the protein CASSLYPADLYGYTF.